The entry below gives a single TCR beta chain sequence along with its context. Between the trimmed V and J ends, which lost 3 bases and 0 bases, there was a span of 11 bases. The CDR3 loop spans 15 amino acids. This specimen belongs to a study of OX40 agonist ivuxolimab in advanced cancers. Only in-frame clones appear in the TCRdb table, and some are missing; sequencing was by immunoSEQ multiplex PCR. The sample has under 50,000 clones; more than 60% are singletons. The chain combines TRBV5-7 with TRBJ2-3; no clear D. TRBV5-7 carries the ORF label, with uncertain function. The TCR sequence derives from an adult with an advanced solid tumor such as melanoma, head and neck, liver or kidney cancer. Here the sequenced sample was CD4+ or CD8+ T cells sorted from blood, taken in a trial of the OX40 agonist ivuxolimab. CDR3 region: CASSWKARSTDTQYF. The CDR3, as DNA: TGTGCCAGCAGCTGGAAGGCGAGGAGCACAGATACGCAGTATTTT.